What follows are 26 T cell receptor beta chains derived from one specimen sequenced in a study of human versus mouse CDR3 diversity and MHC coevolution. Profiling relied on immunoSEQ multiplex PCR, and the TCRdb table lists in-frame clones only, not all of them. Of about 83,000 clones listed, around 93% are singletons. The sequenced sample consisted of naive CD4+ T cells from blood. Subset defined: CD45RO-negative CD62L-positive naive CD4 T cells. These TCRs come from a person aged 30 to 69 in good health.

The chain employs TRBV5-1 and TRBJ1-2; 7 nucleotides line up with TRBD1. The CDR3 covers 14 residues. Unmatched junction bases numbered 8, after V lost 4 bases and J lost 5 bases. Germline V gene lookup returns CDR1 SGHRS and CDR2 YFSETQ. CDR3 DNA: TGCGCCAGCAGCCCACAGGGGAGCACATATGGCTACACCTTC. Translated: CASSPQGSTYGYTF.

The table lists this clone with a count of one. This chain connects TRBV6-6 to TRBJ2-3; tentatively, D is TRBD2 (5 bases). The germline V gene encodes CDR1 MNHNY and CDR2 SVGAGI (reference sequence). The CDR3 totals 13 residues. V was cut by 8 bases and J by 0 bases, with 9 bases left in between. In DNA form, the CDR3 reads TGTGCCAGCGAGCGGACTAGCACAGATACGCAGTATTTT. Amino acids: CASERTSTDTQYF.

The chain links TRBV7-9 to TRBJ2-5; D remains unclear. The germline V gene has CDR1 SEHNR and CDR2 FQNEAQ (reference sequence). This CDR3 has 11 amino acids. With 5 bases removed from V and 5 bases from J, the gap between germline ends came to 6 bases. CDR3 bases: TGTGCCAGCAGCCAGGTGGAGACCCAGTACTTC. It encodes CASSQVETQYF.

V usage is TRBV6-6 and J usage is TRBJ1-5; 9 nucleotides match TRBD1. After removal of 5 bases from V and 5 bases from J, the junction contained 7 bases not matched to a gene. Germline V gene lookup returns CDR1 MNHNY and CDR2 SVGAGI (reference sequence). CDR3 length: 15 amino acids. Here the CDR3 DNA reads TGTGCCAGCAGTGGGCAGACAGGGGGGGATCAGCCCCAGCATTTT. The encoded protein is CASSGQTGGDQPQHF.

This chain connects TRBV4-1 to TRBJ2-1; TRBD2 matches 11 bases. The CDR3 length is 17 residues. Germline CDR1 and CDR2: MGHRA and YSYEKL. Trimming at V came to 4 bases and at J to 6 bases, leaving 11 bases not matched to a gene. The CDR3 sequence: CASSRGLAGLQINEQFF. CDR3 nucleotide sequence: TGCGCCAGCAGCCGAGGACTAGCGGGCCTACAGATCAATGAGCAGTTCTTC.

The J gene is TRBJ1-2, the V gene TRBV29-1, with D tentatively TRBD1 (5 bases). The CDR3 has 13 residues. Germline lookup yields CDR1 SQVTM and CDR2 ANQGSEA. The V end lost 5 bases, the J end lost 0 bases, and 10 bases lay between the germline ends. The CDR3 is CSVLKGSNYGYTF. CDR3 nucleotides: TGCAGCGTTCTCAAGGGGTCTAACTATGGCTACACCTTC. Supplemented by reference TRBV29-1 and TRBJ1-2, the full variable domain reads SAVISQKPSRDICQRGTSLTIQCQVDSQVTMMFWYRQQPGQSLTLIATANQGSEATYESGFVIDKFPISRPNLTFSTLTVSNMSPEDSSIYLCSVLKGSNYGYTFGSGTRLTVV.

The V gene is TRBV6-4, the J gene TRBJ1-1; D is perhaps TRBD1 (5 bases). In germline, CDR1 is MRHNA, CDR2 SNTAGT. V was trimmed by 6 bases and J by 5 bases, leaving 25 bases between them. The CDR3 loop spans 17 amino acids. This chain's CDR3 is CASRDGGGDIDNTEAFF. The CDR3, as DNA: TGTGCCAGCAGGGATGGGGGGGGAGACATTGACAATACTGAAGCTTTCTTT.

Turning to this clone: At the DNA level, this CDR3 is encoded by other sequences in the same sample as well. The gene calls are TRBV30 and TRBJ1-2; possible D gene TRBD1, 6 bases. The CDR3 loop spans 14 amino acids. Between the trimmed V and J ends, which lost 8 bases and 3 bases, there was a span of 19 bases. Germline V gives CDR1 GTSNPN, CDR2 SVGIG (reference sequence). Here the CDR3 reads CALGGGGGDYGYTF. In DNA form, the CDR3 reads TGTGCCCTGGGGGGGGGCGGGGGCGACTATGGCTACACCTTC.

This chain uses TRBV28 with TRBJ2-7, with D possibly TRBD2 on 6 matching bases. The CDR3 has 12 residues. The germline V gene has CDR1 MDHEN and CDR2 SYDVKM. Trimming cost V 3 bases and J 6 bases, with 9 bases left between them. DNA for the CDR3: TGTGCCAGCAGTTTGAAGGGAGGCGAGCAGTACTTC. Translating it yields CASSLKGGEQYF. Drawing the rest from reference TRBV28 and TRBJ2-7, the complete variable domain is DVKVTQSSRYLVKRTGEKVFLECVQDMDHENMFWYRQDPGLGLRLIYFSYDVKMKEKGDIPEGYSVSREKKERFSLILESASTNQTSMYLCASSLKGGEQYFGPGTRLTVT.

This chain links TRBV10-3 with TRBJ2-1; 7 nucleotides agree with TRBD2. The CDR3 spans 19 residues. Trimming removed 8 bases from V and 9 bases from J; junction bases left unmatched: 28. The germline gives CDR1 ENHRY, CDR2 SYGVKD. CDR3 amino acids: CAIGGARTSASFGMGEQFF. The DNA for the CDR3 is TGTGCCATCGGAGGGGCCAGGACTAGTGCGAGTTTCGGTATGGGTGAGCAGTTCTTC.

The CDR3 is CASKRDTEAFF. The CDR3 region has the DNA TGCGCCAGCAAACGGGACACTGAAGCTTTCTTT. This chain connects TRBV5-1 to TRBJ1-1; D not resolved. Looked up from germline, CDR1 is SGHRS and CDR2 is YFSETQ. CDR3 length: 11 amino acids. V lost 6 bases to trimming and J lost 3 bases, with 6 bases between them.

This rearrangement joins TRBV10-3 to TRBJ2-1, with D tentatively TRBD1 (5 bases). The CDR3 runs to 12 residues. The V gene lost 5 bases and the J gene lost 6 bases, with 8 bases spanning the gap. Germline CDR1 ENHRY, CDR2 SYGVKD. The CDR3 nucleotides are TGTGCCATCAGTCTGACAGTCAATGAGCAGTTCTTC. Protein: CAISLTVNEQFF.

CDR3 residues: CASSEAGKDYGYTF. CDR3 DNA sequence: TGTGCCAGCAGCGAAGCAGGGAAAGACTATGGCTACACCTTC. The chain joins TRBV11-2 to TRBJ1-2, with D possibly being TRBD1 (5 bases). This CDR3 has 14 residues. V was shortened by 5 bases and J by 3 bases, with 13 bases between the two germline ends. The germline V gene has CDR1 SGHAT and CDR2 FQNNGV.

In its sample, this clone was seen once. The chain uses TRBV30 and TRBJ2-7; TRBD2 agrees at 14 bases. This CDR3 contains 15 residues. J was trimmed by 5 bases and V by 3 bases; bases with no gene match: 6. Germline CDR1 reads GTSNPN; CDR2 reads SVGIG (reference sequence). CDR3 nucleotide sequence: TGTGCCTGGAGACGACTAGCGGGAGGGCCCCACGAGCAGTACTTC. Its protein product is CAWRRLAGGPHEQYF.

The CDR3 spells CASSYPQELYGYTF. As DNA, the CDR3 is TGTGCCAGCAGTTACCCCCAGGAATTATATGGCTACACCTTC. The J gene is TRBJ1-2, the V gene TRBV6-5; D is ambiguous. Germline V gene lookup returns CDR1 MNHEY and CDR2 SVGAGI. The CDR3 is made up of 14 amino acids. Trimming stripped 2 bases from V and 5 bases from J, with 12 bases between.

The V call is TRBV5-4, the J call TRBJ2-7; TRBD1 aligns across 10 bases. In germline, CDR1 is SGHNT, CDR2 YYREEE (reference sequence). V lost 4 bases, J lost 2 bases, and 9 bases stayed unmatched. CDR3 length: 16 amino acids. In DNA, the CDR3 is TGTGCCAGCAGCGCGGGACAGGGGTCGGGTCCCTACGAGCAGTACTTC. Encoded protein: CASSAGQGSGPYEQYF.

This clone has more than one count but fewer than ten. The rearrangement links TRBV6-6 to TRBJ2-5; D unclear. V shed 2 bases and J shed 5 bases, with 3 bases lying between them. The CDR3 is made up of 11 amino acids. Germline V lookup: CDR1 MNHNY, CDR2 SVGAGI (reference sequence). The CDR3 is CASSYAETQYF. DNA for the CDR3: TGTGCCAGCAGTTACGCGGAGACCCAGTACTTC.

The CDR3 region is CASSHGLAGGGYYEQYF. The CDR3 DNA follows: TGCGCCAGCAGCCATGGACTAGCGGGAGGAGGTTATTACGAGCAGTACTTC. The gene calls are TRBV5-1 and TRBJ2-7; 14 bases map to TRBD2. CDR1 is SGHRS and CDR2 is YFSETQ in the germline V gene. The CDR3 totals 17 residues. Losses at the gene ends were 4 bases for V and 4 bases for J; bases not matched to a gene: 10.

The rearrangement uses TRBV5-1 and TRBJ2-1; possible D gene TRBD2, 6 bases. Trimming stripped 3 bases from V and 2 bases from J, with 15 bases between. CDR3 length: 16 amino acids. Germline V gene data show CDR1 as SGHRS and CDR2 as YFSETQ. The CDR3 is CASSSLSGTTYNEQFF. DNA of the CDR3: TGCGCCAGCAGCTCCCTTAGCGGCACCACCTACAATGAGCAGTTCTTC.

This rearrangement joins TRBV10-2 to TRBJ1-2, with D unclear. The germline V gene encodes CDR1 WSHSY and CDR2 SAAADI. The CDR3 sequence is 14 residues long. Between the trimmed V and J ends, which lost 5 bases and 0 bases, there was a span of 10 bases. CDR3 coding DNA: TGCGCCAGCAGTTTGCAGCTAGCTAACTATGGCTACACCTTC. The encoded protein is CASSLQLANYGYTF.

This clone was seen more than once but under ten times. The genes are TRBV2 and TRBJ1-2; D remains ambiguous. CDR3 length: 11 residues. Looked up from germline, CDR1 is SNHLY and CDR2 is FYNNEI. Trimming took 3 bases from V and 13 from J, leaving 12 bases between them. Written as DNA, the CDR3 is TGTGCCAGCAGTGAGGGCCCCTTACGCACCTTC. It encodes CASSEGPLRTF.

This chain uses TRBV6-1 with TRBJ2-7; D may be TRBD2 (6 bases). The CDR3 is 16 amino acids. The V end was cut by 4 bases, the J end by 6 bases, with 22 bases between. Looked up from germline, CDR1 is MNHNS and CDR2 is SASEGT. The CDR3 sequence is CASSGYGTGPLGEQYF. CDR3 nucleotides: TGTGCCAGCAGTGGTTATGGGACTGGACCTTTGGGCGAGCAGTACTTC.

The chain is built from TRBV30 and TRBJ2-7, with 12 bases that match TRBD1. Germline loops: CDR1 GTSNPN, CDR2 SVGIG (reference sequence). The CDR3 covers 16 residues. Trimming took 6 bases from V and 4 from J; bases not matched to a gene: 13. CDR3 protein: CACPSGTGGAGYEQYF. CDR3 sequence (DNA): TGTGCCTGCCCTTCGGGGACAGGGGGCGCCGGATACGAGCAGTACTTC.

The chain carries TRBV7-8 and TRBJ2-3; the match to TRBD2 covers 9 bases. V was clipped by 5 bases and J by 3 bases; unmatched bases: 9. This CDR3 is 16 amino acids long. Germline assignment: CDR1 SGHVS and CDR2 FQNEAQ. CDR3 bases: TGTGCCAGCAGCCCCGGCCGCGGGGGGGCAACAGATACGCAGTATTTT. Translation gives CASSPGRGGATDTQYF.

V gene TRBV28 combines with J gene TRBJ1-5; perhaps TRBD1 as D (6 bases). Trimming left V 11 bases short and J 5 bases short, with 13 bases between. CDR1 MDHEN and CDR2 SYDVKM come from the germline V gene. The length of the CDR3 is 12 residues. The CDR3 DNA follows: TGTGCCTGCGCGGGGGCGTATCAGCCCCAGCATTTT. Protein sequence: CACAGAYQPQHF. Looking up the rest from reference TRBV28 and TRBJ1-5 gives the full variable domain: DVKVTQSSRYLVKRTGEKVFLECVQDMDHENMFWYRQDPGLGLRLIYFSYDVKMKEKGDIPEGYSVSREKKERFSLILESASTNQTSMYLCACAGAYQPQHFGDGTRLSIL.

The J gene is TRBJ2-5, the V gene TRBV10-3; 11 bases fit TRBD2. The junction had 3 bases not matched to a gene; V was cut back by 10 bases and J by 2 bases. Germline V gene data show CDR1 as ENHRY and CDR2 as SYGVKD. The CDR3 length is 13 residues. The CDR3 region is CASRLAGQETQYF. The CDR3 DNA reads TGTGCCAGTAGACTAGCGGGACAAGAGACCCAGTACTTC.